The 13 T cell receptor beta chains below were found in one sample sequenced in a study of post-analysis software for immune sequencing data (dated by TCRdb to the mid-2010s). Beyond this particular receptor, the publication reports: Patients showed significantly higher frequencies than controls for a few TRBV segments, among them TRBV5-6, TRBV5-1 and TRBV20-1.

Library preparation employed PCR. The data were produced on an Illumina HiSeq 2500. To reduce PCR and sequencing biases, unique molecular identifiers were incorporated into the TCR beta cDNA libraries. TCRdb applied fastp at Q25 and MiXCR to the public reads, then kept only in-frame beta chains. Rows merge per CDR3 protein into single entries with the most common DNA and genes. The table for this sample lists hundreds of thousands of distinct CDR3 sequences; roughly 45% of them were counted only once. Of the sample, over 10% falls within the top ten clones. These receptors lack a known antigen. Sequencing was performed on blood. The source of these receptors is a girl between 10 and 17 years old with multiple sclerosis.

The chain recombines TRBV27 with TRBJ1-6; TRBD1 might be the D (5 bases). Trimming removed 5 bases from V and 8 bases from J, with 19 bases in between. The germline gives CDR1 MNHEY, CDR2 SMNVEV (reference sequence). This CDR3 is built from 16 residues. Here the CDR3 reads CASSTRGPRGDSPLHF. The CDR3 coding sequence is TGTGCCAGCAGTACGCGGGGACCACGGGGCGATTCACCCCTCCACTTT.

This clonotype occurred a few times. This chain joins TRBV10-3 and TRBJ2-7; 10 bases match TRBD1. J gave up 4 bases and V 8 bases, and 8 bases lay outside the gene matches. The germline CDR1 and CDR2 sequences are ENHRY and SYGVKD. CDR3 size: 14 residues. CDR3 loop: CAILAPGQGYEQYF. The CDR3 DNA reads TGTGCCATCCTCGCACCGGGACAGGGGTACGAGCAGTACTTC.

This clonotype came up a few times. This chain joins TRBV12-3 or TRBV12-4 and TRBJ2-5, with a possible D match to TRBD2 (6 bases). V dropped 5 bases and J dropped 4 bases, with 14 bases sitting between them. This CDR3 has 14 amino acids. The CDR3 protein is CASSPGGSGETQYF. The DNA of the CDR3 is TGTGCCAGCAGTCCCGGGGGTAGCGGAGAGACCCAGTACTTC.

CDR3 sequence: CASSYRTGRNTGELFF. CDR3 sequence (DNA): TGTGCCAGCAGCTATAGGACAGGGCGTAACACCGGGGAGCTGTTTTTT. The gene calls are TRBV11-2 and TRBJ2-2; 8 bases are a match to TRBD1. The CDR3 spans 16 residues. V trimming: 4 bases; J trimming: 2 bases; junction bases outside the gene matches: 6. Germline V lookup: CDR1 SGHAT, CDR2 FQNNGV.

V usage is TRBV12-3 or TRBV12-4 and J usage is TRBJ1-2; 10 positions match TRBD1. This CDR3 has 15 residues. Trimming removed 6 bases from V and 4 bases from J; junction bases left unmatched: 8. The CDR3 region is CASRTQTGGSYGYTF. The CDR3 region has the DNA TGTGCCAGCAGGACCCAGACAGGGGGCTCCTATGGCTACACCTTC.

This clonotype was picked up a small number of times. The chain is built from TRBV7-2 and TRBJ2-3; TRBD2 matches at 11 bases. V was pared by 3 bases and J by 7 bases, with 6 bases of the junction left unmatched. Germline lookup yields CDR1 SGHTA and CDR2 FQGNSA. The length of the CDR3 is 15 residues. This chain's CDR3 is CASSFLAGGRNTQYF. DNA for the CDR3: TGTGCCAGCAGCTTCTTAGCGGGAGGGCGGAATACGCAGTATTTT.

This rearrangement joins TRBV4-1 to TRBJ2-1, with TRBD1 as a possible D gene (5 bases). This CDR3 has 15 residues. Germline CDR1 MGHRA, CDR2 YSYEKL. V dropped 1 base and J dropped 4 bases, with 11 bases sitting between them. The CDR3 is CASSQGSRGYNEQFF. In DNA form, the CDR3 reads TGCGCCAGCAGCCAAGGGTCTAGGGGATACAATGAGCAGTTCTTC.

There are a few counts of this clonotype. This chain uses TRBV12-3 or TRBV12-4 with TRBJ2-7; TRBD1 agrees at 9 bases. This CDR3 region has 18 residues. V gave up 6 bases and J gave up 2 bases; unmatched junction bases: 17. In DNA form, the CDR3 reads TGTGCCAGCAGCCGTCTCTTGACAGGGGGAACCATTCCCTACGAGCAGTACTTC. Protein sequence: CASSRLLTGGTIPYEQYF.

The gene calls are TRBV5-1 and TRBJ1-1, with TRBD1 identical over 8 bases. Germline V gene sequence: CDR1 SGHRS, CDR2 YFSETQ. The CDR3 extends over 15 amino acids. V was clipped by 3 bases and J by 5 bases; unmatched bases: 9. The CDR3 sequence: CASSSDDRGGTEAFF. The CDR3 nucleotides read TGCGCCAGCAGCTCAGACGACAGGGGTGGAACTGAAGCTTTCTTT. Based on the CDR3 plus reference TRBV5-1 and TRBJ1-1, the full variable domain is KAGVTQTPRYLIKTRGQQVTLSCSPISGHRSVSWYQQTPGQGLQFLFEYFSETQRNKGNFPGRFSGRQFSNSRSEMNVSTLELGDSALYLCASSSDDRGGTEAFFGQGTRLTVV.

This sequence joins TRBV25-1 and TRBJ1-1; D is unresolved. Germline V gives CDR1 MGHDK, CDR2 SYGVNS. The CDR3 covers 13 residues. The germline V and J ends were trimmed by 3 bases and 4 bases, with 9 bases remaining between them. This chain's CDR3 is CASSDGFGTEAFF. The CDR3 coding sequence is TGTGCCAGCAGTGATGGTTTCGGCACTGAAGCTTTCTTT.

CDR3 region: CASSDITGGGWNEKLFF. In DNA form, the CDR3 reads TGTGCCAGCAGTGACATTACAGGGGGAGGATGGAATGAAAAACTGTTTTTT. The gene calls are TRBV25-1 and TRBJ1-4, with 8 bases matching TRBD1. V lost 3 bases to trimming and J lost 5 bases; unmatched junction nucleotides: 11. This CDR3 is 17 amino acids long. Looked up from germline, CDR1 is MGHDK and CDR2 is SYGVNS.

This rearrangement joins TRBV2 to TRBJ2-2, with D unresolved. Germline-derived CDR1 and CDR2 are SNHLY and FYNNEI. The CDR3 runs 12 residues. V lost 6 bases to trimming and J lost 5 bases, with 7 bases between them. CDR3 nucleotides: TGTGCCAGCAGGTTAGAGACCGGGGAGCTGTTTTTT. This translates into CASRLETGELFF. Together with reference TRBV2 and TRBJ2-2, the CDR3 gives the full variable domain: EPEVTQTPSHQVTQMGQEVILRCVPISNHLYFYWYRQILGQKVEFLVSFYNNEISEKSEIFDDQFSVERPDGSNFTLKIRSTKLEDSAMYFCASRLETGELFFGEGSRLTVL.

CDR3 DNA: TGTGCCAGCAGGATCGGACAGGGGAGGTCGGACAACTATGGCTACACCTTC. It encodes CASRIGQGRSDNYGYTF. The V and J genes are TRBV6-2 or TRBV6-3 and TRBJ1-2; the match to TRBD1 covers 9 bases. Germline V gives CDR1 MNHEY, CDR2 SVGEGT. Trimming took 6 bases from V and 2 from J; bases not matched to a gene: 13. The CDR3 is 17 amino acids.